This T cell receptor (beta chain) was sequenced for a study of T cells in Graves' hyperthyroidism and ophthalmopathy (dated by TCRdb to the late 2010s). Regarding the complete study: Peripheral blood was collected at initial diagnosis, before any treatment. An independent validation cohort of some 18 hyperthyroidism patients and roughly 16 patients who later progressed to ophthalmopathy tested prospective prediction of ophthalmopathy. A discovery cohort of around 98 patients, roughly 43 with Graves' ophthalmopathy and 55 to 65 with stable Graves' hyperthyroidism, was used to find distinguishing TCR V-J signatures. In several Graves' hyperthyroidism patients, the study also compared T-cell repertoires from thyroid tissue with T-cell repertoires from blood. After blood sampling, hyperthyroidism patients were treated with methimazole at a starting dose of 30 mg daily, and ophthalmopathy patients were treated with high-dose intravenous methylprednisolone. The 90 to 100 discovery patients were randomly divided into training and test sets at a 7:3 ratio. TCR Vbeta CDR3 sequencing of 120 to 150 peripheral blood samples (roughly 41 ophthalmopathy, over 70 hyperthyroidism and 17 progressor patients) is reported in the paper. General study outcomes and caveats: No statistical method was used to set the sample size in advance, and investigators knew the group allocation. A 13 V-J signature model separated ophthalmopathy from stable hyperthyroidism, with 87.88% sensitivity and just under 84% specificity in cross-validation and 80%/75% in testing. In validation, the model predicted progression to ophthalmopathy with roughly 66% sensitivity and 72% to 85% specificity, a median of roughly seven months before onset. Blood samples also contained most of the expanded thyroid clonotypes (frequency above 0.001), which suggests that blood repertoires may reflect thyroid immune responses.

V is cut by 5 bases and J by 5 bases, and the space between the germline ends is 15 bases. The CDR3 runs 14 amino acids, cysteine and phenylalanine included. The read is trimmed to its CDR3 DNA, 42 bases read in frame from base 1. TCR beta CDR3 regions were amplified from RNA transcripts. The TCR CDR3 was subjected to a first round of RT-PCR using the HTBI primer set and the Qiagen OneStep RT-PCR kit. A second multiplex PCR round built the libraries, followed by size selection and purification. The libraries were sequenced on an Illumina HiSeq2000 using paired-end 100 bp reads. The published analysis was carried out like this. SOAPnuke was used to process the raw data, removing reads that contained adapters or uncalled bases, had a mean Phred below 15, or lacked an exact match to the constant primer or identifier. High-quality paired reads were merged with COPE v1.2.5, and unique nucleotide sequences were defined as clonotypes. MiTCR v1.1 was used to align the clonotypes against IMGT TRBV, TRBD and TRBJ reference segments. Analysis was restricted to V-J combinations with a frequency above 0.0001, which covered roughly 99% of repertoires. A TCS score was defined as the ratio between F50 (clonal expansion) and ExV (chaos), using BLOSUM62-based TCRdist between CDR3 peptides within each V-J. Welch's t-statistics and random forest reduced 500 to 550 V-J features to 13, which were used in a naive Bayes classifier (R e1071). TCRdb reanalyzed the raw reads on its own, using fastp at Q25 for trimming and MiXCR for clone calling, and kept in-frame beta chains. Merged by CDR3 protein, the rows form single entries marked with the most common genes and DNA. The V and J calls, along with clone size, are taken from TCRdb and not from the paper's own processing. This sample is represented by fewer than 350,000 distinct CDR3 sequences; 15% to 20% of them were singletons. Roughly 15% of the sample comes from the top ten.

In the ophthalmopathy patients, disease was moderately to severely active, with a Clinical Activity Score of 3 or more, a NOSPECS grade of 4 or more, and a duration of less than 3 months. Any patient with an uncontrolled infection, another autoimmune disease, pregnancy or lactation was excluded. Diagnoses relied on clinical symptoms, serum thyroxine and TRAb, thyroid ultrasound and orbital computed tomography. Ficoll-Paque density gradient centrifugation was used to isolate PBMCs from around 10 ml of fresh peripheral blood. Trizol reagent was used to extract total RNA, and RNA quality was then checked on an Agilent 2100 Bioanalyzer. This clonotype appeared many times. No antigen is known for it. No base qualities exist here, and no much larger clone lies one base off it.

The chain links TRBV12-3 or TRBV12-4 with TRBJ1-2, with the D gene not clear enough to name. The receptor's source is a woman between 40 and 55 years old with Graves' ophthalmopathy. Sequenced sample: blood. For the CDR3, the sequence is CASSPPGAPYGYTF. The DNA sequence follows: TGTGCCAGCAGTCCCCCGGGTGCTCCTTATGGCTACACCTTC.